This T cell receptor beta chain was recorded in a study of CD8 T cells in Susac syndrome. Worth noting for this clonotype: Its antigen is undetermined.

Overall study results and limits: The TCR sequencing and HLA analysis in the study involved a relatively small number of individuals, as the study acknowledged.

CDR1 is MDHEN and CDR2 is SYDVKM in the germline V gene. V dropped 7 bases and J dropped 3; count of bases not matched to a gene: 6. The CDR3 extends over 14 amino acids. Through negative isolation, CD4+ and CD8+ T cells were obtained, while TEMRA cells were enriched using FACS. It was with random hexamers that about 0.45 to 1 ug RNA was reverse transcribed. It was immunoSEQ multiplex PCR that amplified TCR beta CDR3 across 54 Vbeta and 13 Jbeta. TCRdb re-analysed the immunoSEQ multiplex PCR reads in MiXCR, keeping a single row per CDR3 protein. Of over 95,000 distinct CDR3 sequences in the sample, 85% to 95% were seen once.

The specimen sequenced was CD4+ T cells from PBMCs. This chain links TRBV28 with TRBJ2-1; 7 bases are shared with TRBD1. This sequence originates from a human donor in good health. The CDR3 coding sequence is TGTGCCAGCATCGGGGCAGGGGGCTACAATGAGCAGTTCTTC. It codes for CASIGAGGYNEQFF.